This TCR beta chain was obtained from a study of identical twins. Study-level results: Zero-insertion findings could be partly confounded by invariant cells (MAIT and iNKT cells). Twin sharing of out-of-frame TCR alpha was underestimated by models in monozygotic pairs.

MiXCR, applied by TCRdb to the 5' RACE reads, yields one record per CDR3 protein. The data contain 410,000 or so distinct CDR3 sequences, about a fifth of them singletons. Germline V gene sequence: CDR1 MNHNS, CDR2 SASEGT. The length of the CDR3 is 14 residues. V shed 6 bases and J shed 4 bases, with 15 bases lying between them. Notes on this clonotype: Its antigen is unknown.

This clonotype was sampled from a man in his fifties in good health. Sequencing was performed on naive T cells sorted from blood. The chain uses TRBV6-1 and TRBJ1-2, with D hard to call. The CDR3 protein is CASRANDKLYGYTF. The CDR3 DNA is TGTGCCAGCAGAGCAAACGACAAGCTCTATGGCTACACCTTC.